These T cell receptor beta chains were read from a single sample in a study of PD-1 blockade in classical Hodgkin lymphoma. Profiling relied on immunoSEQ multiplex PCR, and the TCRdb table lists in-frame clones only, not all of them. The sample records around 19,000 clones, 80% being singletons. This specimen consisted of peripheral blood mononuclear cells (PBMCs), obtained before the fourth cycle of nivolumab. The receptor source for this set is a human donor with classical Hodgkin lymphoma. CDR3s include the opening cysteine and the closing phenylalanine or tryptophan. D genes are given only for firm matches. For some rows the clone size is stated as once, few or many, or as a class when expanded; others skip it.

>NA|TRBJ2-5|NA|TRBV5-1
CASSLVGRETSQYF
TGCGCCAGCAGCTTGGTCGGCCGGGAAACGTCCCAGTACTTC
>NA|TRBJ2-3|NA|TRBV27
CASSLYLGTDTQYF
TGTGCCAGCAGTTTATACCTGGGGACAGATACGCAGTATTTT
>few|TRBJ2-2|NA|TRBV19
CATTLLSQGPNTGELFF
TGTGCCACCACCCTCCTCAGTCAGGGGCCGAACACCGGGGAGCTGTTTTTT
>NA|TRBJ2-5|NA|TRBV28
CASSFLGFQETQYF
TGTGCCAGCAGTTTTCTAGGGTTCCAAGAGACCCAGTACTTC
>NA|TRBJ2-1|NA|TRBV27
CASSWPTGVEQFF
TGTGCCAGCTCCTGGCCGACAGGCGTCGAGCAGTTCTTC
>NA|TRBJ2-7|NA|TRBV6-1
CASSEGHRLLTLVPTYEQYF
TGTGCCAGCAGTGAAGGACACCGGTTGCTCACCCTAGTCCCTACCTACGAGCAGTACTTC
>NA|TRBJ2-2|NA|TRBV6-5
CASSRDISNTGELFF
TGTGCCAGCAGCCGCGACATCTCGAACACCGGGGAGCTGTTTTTT
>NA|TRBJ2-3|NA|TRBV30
CAWSVYTQYF
TGTGCCTGGAGTGTTTATACGCAGTATTTT
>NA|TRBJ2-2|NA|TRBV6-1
CASSERPNTGELFF
TGTGCCAGCAGTGAGCGACCCAACACCGGGGAGCTGTTTTTT
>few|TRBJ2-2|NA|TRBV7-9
CASSSDIGQSNTGELFF
TGTGCCAGCAGCTCCGATATAGGACAGTCGAACACCGGGGAGCTGTTTTTT
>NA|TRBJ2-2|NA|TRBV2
CASREQGPTGELFF
TGTGCCAGCAGGGAACAGGGTCCCACCGGGGAGCTGTTTTTT
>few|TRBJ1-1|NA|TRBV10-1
CASSESANTEAFF
TGCGCCAGCAGTGAAAGCGCGAACACTGAAGCTTTCTTT
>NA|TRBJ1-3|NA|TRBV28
CASSLILGSTSGNTIYF
TGTGCCAGCAGTTTAATTTTGGGGAGTACCTCTGGAAACACCATATATTTT
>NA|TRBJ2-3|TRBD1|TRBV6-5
CATRQGSTDTQYF
TGTGCCACCCGACAGGGGAGCACAGATACGCAGTATTTT
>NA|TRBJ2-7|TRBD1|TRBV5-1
CASSIGQGTAEQYF
TGCGCCAGCAGTATCGGACAGGGTACAGCCGAGCAGTACTTC
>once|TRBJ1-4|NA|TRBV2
CASMQRSGTNEKLFF
TGTGCCAGCATGCAAAGATCAGGGACTAATGAAAAACTGTTTTTT
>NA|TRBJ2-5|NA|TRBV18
CASSPIQAQETQYF
TGTGCCAGCTCACCGATTCAGGCGCAAGAGACCCAGTACTTC
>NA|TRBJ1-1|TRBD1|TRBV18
CASSSSTGEWTEAFF
TGTGCCAGCTCGTCCTCAACAGGGGAGTGGACTGAAGCTTTCTTT
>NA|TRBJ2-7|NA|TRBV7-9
CASSLVTSTRSYEQYF
TGTGCCAGCAGCTTGGTGACCTCGACCCGCTCCTACGAGCAGTACTTC
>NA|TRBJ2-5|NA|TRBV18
CASSLTRQQQETQYF
TGTGCCAGCTCACTCACGAGACAGCAGCAAGAGACCCAGTACTTC
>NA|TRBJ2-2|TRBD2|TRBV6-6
CASTGLAGLNTGELFF
TGTGCCAGCACCGGACTAGCGGGATTAAACACCGGGGAGCTGTTTTTT
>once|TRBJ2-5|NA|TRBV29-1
CSVVEETQYF
TGCAGCGTTGTAGAAGAGACCCAGTACTTC
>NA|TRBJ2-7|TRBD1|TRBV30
CAWRTGSYEQYF
TGTGCCTGGAGGACAGGGTCCTACGAGCAGTACTTC
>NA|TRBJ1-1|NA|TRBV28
CASSLGGGANTEAFF
TGTGCCAGCAGTTTGGGTGGAGGCGCGAACACTGAAGCTTTCTTT
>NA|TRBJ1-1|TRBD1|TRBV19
CASSRGTAQNTEAFF
TGTGCCAGTAGTAGGGGGACAGCGCAAAACACTGAAGCTTTCTTT
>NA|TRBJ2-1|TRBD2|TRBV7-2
CASSPTASSGIYNEQFF
TGTGCCAGCAGCCCCACGGCCTCCAGCGGGATTTACAATGAGCAGTTCTTC
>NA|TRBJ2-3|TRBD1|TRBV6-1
CASSDVTPGQGADTQYF
TGTGCCAGCAGTGACGTTACACCGGGACAGGGAGCAGATACGCAGTATTTT
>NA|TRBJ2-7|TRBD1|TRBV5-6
CASSSDRFHEQYF
TGTGCCAGCAGCTCGGACAGGTTCCACGAGCAGTACTTC
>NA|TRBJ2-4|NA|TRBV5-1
CASSLGGPKNIQYF
TGCGCCAGCAGCTTGGGGGGTCCCAAAAACATTCAGTACTTC
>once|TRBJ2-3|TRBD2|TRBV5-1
CASSFTGGGTDTQYF
TGCGCCAGCAGCTTCACCGGCGGGGGTACAGATACGCAGTATTTT
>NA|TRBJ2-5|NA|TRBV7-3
CASSPRGRETQYF
TGTGCCAGCAGCCCCCGTGGACGGGAGACCCAGTACTTC
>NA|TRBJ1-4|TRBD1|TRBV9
CASSAGQRPEKLFF
TGTGCCAGCAGCGCGGGACAGAGGCCTGAAAAACTGTTTTTT
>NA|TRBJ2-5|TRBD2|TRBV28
CASSLLAGGVETQYF
TGTGCCAGCAGTTTACTAGCGGGAGGTGTGGAGACCCAGTACTTC
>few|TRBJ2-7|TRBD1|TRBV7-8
CASSLRDRGLVQYF
TGTGCCAGCAGCTTAAGGGACAGGGGGTTGGTGCAGTACTTC
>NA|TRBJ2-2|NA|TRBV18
CASSPPTYTGELFF
TGTGCCAGCTCACCACCGACCTACACCGGGGAGCTGTTTTTT
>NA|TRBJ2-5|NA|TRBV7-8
CASSSDRQETQYF
TGTGCCAGCAGCTCCGACAGACAAGAGACCCAGTACTTC
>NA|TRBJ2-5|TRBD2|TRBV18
CASSPPASGRKETQYF
TGTGCCAGCTCACCACCTGCTAGCGGGAGGAAAGAGACCCAGTACTTC
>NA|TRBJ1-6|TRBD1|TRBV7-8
CASSARQGPRIPLHF
TGTGCCAGCAGCGCCCGACAGGGGCCACGCATCCCCCTCCACTTT
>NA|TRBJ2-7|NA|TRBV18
CASSPVGGVYEQYF
TGTGCCAGCTCACCTGTAGGAGGGGTCTACGAGCAGTACTTC
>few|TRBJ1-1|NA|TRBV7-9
CASTGGNTEAFF
TGTGCCAGCACGGGGGGGAACACTGAAGCTTTCTTT
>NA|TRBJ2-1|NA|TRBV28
CASSGGLRSSYNEQFF
TGTGCCAGCAGCGGAGGCCTTAGGAGCTCCTACAATGAGCAGTTCTTC
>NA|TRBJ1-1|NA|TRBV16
CASSPQGNTEAFF
TGTGCCAGCAGCCCCCAGGGGAACACTGAAGCTTTCTTT
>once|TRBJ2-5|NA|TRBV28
CASSLLAQETQYF
TGTGCCAGCAGTTTACTAGCCCAAGAGACCCAGTACTTC